This T cell receptor beta chain was documented in a study of blood T cell repertoires in COVID-19. Overall study context: From the United States, Italy and Spain came samples of acute and convalescent COVID-19.

Between the trimmed V and J ends, which lost 1 base and 5 bases, there was a span of 11 bases. The CDR3 runs 15 residues. Germline loops: CDR1 MGHDK, CDR2 SYGVNS. This clone showed up just once. In the authors' workflow: For nucleated cells, counts were estimated from reference gene primer amplification. Profiled with immunoSEQ multiplex PCR; TCRdb holds only in-frame clones, not every one. V and J calls and clone size are those listed in that table; D and trimming were worked out from the DNA. The profile shows 90,000 to 110,000 clones, less than 85% of them singletons. The TCR comes from a human donor in a cohort sampled during active or convalescent COVID-19. The gene calls are TRBV25-1 and TRBJ1-4, with D possibly matching TRBD1 (6 bases). The sequenced sample consisted of peripheral blood. The CDR3 spells CASSEFGGGNEKLFF. DNA for the CDR3: TGTGCCAGCAGTGAATTCGGGGGGGGCAATGAAAAACTGTTTTTT.